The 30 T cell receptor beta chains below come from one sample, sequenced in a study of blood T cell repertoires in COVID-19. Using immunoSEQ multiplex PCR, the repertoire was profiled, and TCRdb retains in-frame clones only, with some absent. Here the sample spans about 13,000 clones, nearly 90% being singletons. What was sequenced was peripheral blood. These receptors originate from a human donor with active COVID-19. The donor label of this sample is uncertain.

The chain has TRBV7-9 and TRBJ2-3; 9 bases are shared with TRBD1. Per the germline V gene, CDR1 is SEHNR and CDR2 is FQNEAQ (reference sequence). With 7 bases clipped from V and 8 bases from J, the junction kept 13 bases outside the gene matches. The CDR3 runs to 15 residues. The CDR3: CASIKPGQGRSTQYF. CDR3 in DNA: TGTGCCAGCATCAAGCCGGGACAGGGTAGGAGTACGCAGTATTTT.

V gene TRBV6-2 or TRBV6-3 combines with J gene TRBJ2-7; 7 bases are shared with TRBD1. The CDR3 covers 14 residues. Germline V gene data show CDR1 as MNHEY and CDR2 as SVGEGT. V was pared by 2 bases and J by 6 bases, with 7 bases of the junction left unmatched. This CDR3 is CASSYRQGSREQYF. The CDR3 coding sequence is TGTGCCAGCAGTTACCGACAGGGATCACGCGAGCAGTACTTC.

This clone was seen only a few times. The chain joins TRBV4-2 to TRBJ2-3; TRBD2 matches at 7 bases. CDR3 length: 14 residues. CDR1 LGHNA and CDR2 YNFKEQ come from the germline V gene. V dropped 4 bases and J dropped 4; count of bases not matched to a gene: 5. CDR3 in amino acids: CASSPGLDADTQYF. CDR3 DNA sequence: TGTGCCAGCAGCCCTGGACTAGACGCAGATACGCAGTATTTT.

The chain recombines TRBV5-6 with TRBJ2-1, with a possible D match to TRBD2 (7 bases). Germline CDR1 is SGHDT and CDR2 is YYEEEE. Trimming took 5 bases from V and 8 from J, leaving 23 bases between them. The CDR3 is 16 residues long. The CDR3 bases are TGTGCCAGCAGATGGTCGGGGGCGGGGGAGTACCATGAGCAGTTCTTC. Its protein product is CASRWSGAGEYHEQFF. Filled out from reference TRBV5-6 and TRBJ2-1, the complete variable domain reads DAGVTQSPTHLIKTRGQQVTLRCSPKSGHDTVSWYQQALGQGPQFIFQYYEEEERQRGNFPDRFSGHQFPNYSSELNVNALLLGDSALYLCASRWSGAGEYHEQFFGPGTRLTVL.

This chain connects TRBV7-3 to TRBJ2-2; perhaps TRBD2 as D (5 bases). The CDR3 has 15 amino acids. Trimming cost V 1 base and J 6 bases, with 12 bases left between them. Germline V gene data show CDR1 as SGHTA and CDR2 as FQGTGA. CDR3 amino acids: CASSLSPSRAGELFF. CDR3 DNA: TGTGCCAGCAGCTTAAGCCCTAGCCGGGCCGGGGAGCTGTTTTTT.

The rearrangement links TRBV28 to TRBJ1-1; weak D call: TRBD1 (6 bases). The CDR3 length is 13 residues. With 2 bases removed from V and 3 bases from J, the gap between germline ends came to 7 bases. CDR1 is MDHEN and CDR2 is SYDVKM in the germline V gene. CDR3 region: CASSLEGDTEAFF. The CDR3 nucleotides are TGTGCCAGCAGTTTAGAGGGGGACACTGAAGCTTTCTTT.

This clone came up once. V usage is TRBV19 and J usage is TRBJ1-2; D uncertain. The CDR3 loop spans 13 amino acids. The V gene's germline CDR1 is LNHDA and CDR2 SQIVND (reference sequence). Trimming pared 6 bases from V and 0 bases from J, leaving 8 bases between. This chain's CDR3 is CASRPDPNYGYTF. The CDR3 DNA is TGTGCCAGTAGGCCAGATCCTAACTATGGCTACACCTTC. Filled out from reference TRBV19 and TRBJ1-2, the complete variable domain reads DGGITQSPKYLFRKEGQNVTLSCEQNLNHDAMYWYRQDPGQGLRLIYYSQIVNDFQKGDIAEGYSVSREKKESFPLTVTSAQKNPTAFYLCASRPDPNYGYTFGSGTRLTVV.

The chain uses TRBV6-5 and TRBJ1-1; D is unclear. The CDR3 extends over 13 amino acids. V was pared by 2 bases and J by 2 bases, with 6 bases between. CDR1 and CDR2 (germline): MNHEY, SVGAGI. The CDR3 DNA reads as TGTGCCAGCAGTTACACTTCCAACACTGAAGCTTTCTTT. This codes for CASSYTSNTEAFF.

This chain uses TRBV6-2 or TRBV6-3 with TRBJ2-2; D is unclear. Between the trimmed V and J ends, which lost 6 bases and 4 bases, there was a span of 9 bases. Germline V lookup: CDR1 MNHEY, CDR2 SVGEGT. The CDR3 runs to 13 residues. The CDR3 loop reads CASSHDFTGELFF. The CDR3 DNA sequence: TGTGCCAGCAGCCACGACTTCACCGGGGAGCTGTTTTTT.

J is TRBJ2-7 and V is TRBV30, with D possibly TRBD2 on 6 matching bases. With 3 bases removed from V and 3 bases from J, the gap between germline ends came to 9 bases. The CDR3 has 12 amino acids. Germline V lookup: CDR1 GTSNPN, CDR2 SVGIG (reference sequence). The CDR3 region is CAWSAGGYEQYF. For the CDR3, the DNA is TGTGCCTGGAGCGCCGGGGGCTACGAGCAGTACTTC.

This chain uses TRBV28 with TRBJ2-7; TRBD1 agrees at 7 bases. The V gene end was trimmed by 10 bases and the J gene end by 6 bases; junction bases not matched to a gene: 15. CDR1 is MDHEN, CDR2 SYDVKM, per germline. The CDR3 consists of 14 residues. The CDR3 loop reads CATQRTGPWGEQYF. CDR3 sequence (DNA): TGTGCCACCCAAAGGACAGGTCCCTGGGGCGAGCAGTACTTC.

This chain's CDR3 is CATSKSQGAYNEQFF. The DNA for the CDR3 is TGTGCCACCAGCAAAAGCCAGGGGGCCTACAATGAGCAGTTCTTC. The V and J genes are TRBV15 and TRBJ2-1, with TRBD1 matching over 7 bases. V shed 4 bases, J shed 2 bases, and the junction held 5 bases outside the gene matches. This CDR3 region has 15 residues. CDR1 is LNHNV and CDR2 is YYDKDF in the germline V gene (reference sequence).

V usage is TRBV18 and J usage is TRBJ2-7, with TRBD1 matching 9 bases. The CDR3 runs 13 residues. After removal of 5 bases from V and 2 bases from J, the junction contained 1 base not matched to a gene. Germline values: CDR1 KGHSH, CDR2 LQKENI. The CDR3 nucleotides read TGTGCCAGCTCAGACAGGGGGGCCTACGAGCAGTACTTC. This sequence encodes CASSDRGAYEQYF. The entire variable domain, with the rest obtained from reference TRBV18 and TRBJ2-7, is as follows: NAGVMQNPRHLVRRRGQEARLRCSPMKGHSHVYWYRQLPEEGLKFMVYLQKENIIDESGMPKERFSAEFPKEGPSILRIQQVVRGDSAAYFCASSDRGAYEQYFGPGTRLTVT.

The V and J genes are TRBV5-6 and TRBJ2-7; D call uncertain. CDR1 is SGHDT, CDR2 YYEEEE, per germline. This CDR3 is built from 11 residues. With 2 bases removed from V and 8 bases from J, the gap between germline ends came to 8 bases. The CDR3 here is CASSLADQQYF. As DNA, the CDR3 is TGTGCCAGCAGCTTAGCCGATCAGCAGTACTTC.

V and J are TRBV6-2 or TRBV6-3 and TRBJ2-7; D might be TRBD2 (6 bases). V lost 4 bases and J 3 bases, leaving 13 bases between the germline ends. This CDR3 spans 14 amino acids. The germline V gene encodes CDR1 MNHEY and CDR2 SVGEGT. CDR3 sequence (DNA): TGTGCCAGCAGTTCACACAGGAGGGACTACGAGCAGTACTTC. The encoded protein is CASSSHRRDYEQYF.

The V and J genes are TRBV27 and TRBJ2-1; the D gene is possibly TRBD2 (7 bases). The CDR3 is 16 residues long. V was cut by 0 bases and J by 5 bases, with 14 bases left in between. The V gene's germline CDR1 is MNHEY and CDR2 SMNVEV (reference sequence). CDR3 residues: CASSLSGGGAHNEQFF. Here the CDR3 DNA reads TGTGCCAGCAGTTTATCAGGCGGGGGCGCGCACAATGAGCAGTTCTTC.

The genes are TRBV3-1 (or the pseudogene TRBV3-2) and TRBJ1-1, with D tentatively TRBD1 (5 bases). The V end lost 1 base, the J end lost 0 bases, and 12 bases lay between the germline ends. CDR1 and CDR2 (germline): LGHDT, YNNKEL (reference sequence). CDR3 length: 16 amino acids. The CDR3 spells CASSQALGRVNTEAFF. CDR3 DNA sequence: TGTGCCAGCAGCCAAGCTTTAGGCAGGGTGAACACTGAAGCTTTCTTT.

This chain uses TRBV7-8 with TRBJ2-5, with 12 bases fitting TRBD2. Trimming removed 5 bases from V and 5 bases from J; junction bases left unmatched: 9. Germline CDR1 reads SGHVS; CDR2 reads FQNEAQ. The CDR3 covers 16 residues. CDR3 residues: CASSRGTSGRGETQYF. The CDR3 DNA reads TGTGCCAGCAGCCGAGGGACTAGCGGGCGCGGGGAGACCCAGTACTTC. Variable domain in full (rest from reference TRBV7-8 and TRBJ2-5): GAGVSQSPRYKVAKRGQDVALRCDPISGHVSLFWYQQALGQGPEFLTYFQNEAQLDKSGLPSDRFFAERPEGSVSTLKIQRTQQEDSAVYLCASSRGTSGRGETQYFGPGTRLLVL.

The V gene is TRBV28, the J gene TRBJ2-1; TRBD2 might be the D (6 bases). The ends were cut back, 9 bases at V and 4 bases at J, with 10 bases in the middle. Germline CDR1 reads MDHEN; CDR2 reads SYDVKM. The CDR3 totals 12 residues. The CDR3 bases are TGTGCCAGTACACGGGGGTACAATGAGCAGTTCTTC. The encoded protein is CASTRGYNEQFF.

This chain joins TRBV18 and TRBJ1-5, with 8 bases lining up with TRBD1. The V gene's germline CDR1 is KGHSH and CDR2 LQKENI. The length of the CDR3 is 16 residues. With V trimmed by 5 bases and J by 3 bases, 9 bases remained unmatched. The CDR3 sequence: CASSSTGGLSNQPQHF. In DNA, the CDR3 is TGTGCCAGCTCATCTACAGGGGGATTGTCCAATCAGCCCCAGCATTTT.

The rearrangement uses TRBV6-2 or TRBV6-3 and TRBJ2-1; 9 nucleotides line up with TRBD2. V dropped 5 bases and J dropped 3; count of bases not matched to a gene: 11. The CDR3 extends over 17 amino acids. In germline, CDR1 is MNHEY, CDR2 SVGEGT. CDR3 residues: CASSGPGVRGGYNEQFF. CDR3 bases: TGTGCCAGCAGTGGCCCCGGGGTGCGGGGGGGCTACAATGAGCAGTTCTTC.

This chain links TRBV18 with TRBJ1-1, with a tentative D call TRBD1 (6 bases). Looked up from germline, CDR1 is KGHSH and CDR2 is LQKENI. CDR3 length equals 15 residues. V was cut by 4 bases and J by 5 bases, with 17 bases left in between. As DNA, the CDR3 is TGTGCCAGCTCACAGGGACACCGTTCTGGTACTGAAGCTTTCTTT. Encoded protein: CASSQGHRSGTEAFF.

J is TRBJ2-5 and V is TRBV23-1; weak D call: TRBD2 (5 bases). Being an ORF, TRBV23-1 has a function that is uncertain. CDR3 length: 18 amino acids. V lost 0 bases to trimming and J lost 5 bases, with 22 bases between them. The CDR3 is CASSQSKSRTPGGETQYF. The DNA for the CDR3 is TGCGCCAGCAGTCAATCAAAGTCTAGGACTCCCGGCGGGGAGACCCAGTACTTC.

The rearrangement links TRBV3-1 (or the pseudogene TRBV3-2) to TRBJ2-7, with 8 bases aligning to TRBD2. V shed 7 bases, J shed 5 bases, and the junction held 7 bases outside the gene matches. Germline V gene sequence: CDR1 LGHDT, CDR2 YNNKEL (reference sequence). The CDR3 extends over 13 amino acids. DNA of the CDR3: TGTGCCAGCACCCCCGGGGGGGCTAACGAGCAGTACTTC. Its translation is CASTPGGANEQYF.

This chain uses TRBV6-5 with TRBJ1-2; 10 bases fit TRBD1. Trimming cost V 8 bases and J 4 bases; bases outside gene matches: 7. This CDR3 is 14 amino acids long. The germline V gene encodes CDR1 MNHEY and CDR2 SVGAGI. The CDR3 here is CASDWDRGSYGYTF. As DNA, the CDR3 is TGTGCCAGCGATTGGGACAGGGGTAGCTATGGCTACACCTTC.

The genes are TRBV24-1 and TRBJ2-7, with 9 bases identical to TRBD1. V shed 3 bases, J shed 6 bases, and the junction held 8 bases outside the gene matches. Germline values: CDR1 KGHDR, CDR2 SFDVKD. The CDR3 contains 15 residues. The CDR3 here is CATSDEGQGRVEQYF. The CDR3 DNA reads TGTGCCACCAGTGATGAGGGACAGGGCCGGGTCGAGCAGTACTTC.

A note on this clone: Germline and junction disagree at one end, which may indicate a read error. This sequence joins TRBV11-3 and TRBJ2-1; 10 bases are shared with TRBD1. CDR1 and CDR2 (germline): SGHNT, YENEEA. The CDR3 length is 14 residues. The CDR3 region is CTSSSQTGGGEQFF. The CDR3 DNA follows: TGTACCAGCAGCTCACAGACAGGGGGCGGTGAGCAGTTCTTC.

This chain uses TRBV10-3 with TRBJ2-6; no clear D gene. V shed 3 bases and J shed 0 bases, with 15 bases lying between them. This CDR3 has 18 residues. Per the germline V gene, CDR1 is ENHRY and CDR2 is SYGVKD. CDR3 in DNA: TGTGCCATCAGTGATAACGCCCCAGGTCCCTCTGGGGCCAACGTCCTGACTTTC. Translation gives CAISDNAPGPSGANVLTF.

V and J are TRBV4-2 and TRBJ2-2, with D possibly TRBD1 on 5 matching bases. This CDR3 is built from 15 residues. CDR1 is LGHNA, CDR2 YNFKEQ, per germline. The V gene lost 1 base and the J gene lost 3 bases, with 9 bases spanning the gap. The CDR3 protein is CASSQVQGYTGELFF. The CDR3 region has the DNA TGTGCCAGCAGCCAAGTCCAGGGATACACCGGGGAGCTGTTTTTT.

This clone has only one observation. CDR3 coding DNA: TGTGCCAGCAGTTTTATCACAGGGGAACATGGGTATGGCTACACCTTC. It translates to CASSFITGEHGYGYTF. This chain links TRBV28 with TRBJ1-2; 7 bases fit TRBD1. This CDR3 comprises 16 residues. Germline V gene data show CDR1 as MDHEN and CDR2 as SYDVKM. The V gene end was trimmed by 3 bases and the J gene end by 5 bases; junction bases not matched to a gene: 12.